The present T cell receptor beta chain was sequenced within a study of control samples from healthy donors and cancer patients. CDR1 is SGHRS, CDR2 YFSETQ, per germline. The CDR3 sequence is 14 residues long. V dropped 0 bases and J dropped 4 bases, with 9 bases sitting between them. Libraries were prepared by immunoSEQ multiplex PCR; TCRdb keeps only in-frame clonotypes and omits some of them. This table has 170,000 or so clones, 94% appearing once. This TCR was recovered from a woman between 18 and 30 years old in good health. The chain is built from TRBV5-1 and TRBJ2-3, with D unclear. Sequenced material: blood. CDR3 coding DNA: TGCGCCAGCAGCTTGGTTAGGGTCTCAGATACGCAGTATTTT. It encodes CASSLVRVSDTQYF.